This T cell receptor (beta chain) originates from a study of graft-versus-host responses after intestinal transplantation. The data were produced by immunoSEQ multiplex PCR, yet TCRdb's version contains in-frame clones alone and is incomplete. The sample has about 47,000 clones, approximately 92% seen once. CDR1 SGHRS and CDR2 YFSETQ come from the germline V gene. The CDR3 length is 14 residues. V lost 5 bases, J lost 8 bases, and 9 bases stayed unmatched. The clonotype was recovered from a human patient who received an intestinal transplant, so some T cells may come from the graft donor. The sequenced sample was PBMCs, obtained roughly 760 days after a first intestinal transplant, on the day of a second. The chain employs TRBV5-1 and TRBJ1-2, with 10 nucleotides matching TRBD1. The CDR3 reads CASRPGTGVGGYTF. The CDR3 DNA reads as TGCGCCAGCAGACCCGGGACAGGGGTGGGAGGCTACACCTTC. Using reference TRBV5-1 and TRBJ1-2 for the parts outside the CDR3, the full variable domain is KAGVTQTPRYLIKTRGQQVTLSCSPISGHRSVSWYQQTPGQGLQFLFEYFSETQRNKGNFPGRFSGRQFSNSRSEMNVSTLELGDSALYLCASRPGTGVGGYTFGSGTRLTVV.